These 17 T cell receptor beta chains originate from one sample sequenced in a study of T cell changes during pregnancy in multiple sclerosis. This table comes from immunoSEQ multiplex PCR, and its TCRdb copy is limited to in-frame clones, with some not included. Found here are around 80,000 clones, approximately 92% of them singletons; the top ten hold approximately 2.2%. The sequencing here drew on peripheral blood, taken before pregnancy. Source of these receptors: a female donor with multiple sclerosis, enrolled in a pregnancy study.

J is TRBJ2-3 and V is TRBV7-2; no reliable D call. Germline V gene lookup returns CDR1 SGHTA and CDR2 FQGNSA. The CDR3 runs to 13 residues. The ends were cut back, 5 bases at V and 8 bases at J, with 14 bases in the middle. CDR3 residues: CASSRSDYPTQYF. CDR3 nucleotides: TGTGCCAGCAGCCGGTCTGATTATCCTACGCAGTATTTT.

The chain couples TRBV7-2 to TRBJ2-7; 7 nucleotides agree with TRBD1. Germline values: CDR1 SGHTA, CDR2 FQGNSA. V was clipped by 6 bases and J by 0 bases; unmatched bases: 8. This CDR3 spans 15 amino acids. The CDR3 loop is CASSPAGTASYEQYF. For the CDR3, the DNA is TGTGCCAGCAGTCCTGCCGGGACAGCCTCCTACGAGCAGTACTTC.

The chain has TRBV5-6 and TRBJ1-1; D gene ambiguous. This CDR3 region has 12 residues. CDR1 is SGHDT, CDR2 YYEEEE, per germline. V was shortened by 0 bases and J by 8 bases, with 8 bases between the two germline ends. The CDR3 region is CASSLVGREAFF. For the CDR3, the DNA is TGTGCCAGCAGCTTGGTGGGCAGGGAAGCTTTCTTT.

V gene TRBV6-4 combines with J gene TRBJ2-3, with TRBD2 matching over 8 bases. From germline, CDR1 is MRHNA and CDR2 SNTAGT. CDR3 length: 15 residues. With V trimmed by 1 base and J by 3 bases, 3 bases remained unmatched. The CDR3 nucleotides read TGTGCCAGCAGTGACTTTGCGGGAGGAACAGATACGCAGTATTTT. It yields the protein CASSDFAGGTDTQYF.

The gene calls are TRBV19 and TRBJ1-1, with a possible D match to TRBD1 (5 bases). The germline CDR1 and CDR2 sequences are LNHDA and SQIVND (reference sequence). V was shortened by 8 bases and J by 3 bases, with 16 bases between the two germline ends. The CDR3 contains 14 residues. Here the CDR3 reads CASGTGEVYTEAFF. CDR3 DNA sequence: TGTGCCAGTGGGACGGGGGAAGTCTACACTGAAGCTTTCTTT.

The V and J genes are TRBV9 and TRBJ2-2, with a tentative D call TRBD2 (6 bases). V was trimmed by 7 bases and J by 4 bases, leaving 17 bases between them. CDR1 SGDLS and CDR2 YYNGEE come from the germline V gene. This CDR3 is 15 amino acids long. The CDR3 DNA is TGTGCCAGCGCCGCCGGGGCTAGCGTCACCGGGGAGCTGTTTTTT. It specifies CASAAGASVTGELFF.

The chain uses TRBV5-4 and TRBJ2-7, with TRBD1 matching over 10 bases. Germline CDR1 reads SGHNT; CDR2 reads YYREEE (reference sequence). V was clipped by 4 bases and J by 0 bases; unmatched bases: 4. CDR3 size: 15 residues. This chain's CDR3 is CASSPRTGGSYEQYF. The CDR3 DNA reads as TGTGCCAGCAGCCCCAGGACAGGGGGCTCCTACGAGCAGTACTTC.

The genes are TRBV7-9 and TRBJ2-5; D is uncertain. Matching the DNA end better, TRBJ2-7 makes the J call doubtful. The CDR3 covers 13 residues. The germline V gene encodes CDR1 SEHNR and CDR2 FQNEAQ (reference sequence). This CDR3 reads CASSLDGSYEQYF. The CDR3 coding sequence is TGTGCCAGCAGCTTAGACGGTTCCTACGAGCAGTACTTC.

This clone was recorded only once. The V gene is TRBV7-3, the J gene TRBJ2-1; possibly TRBD2 for D (6 bases). Trimming took 5 bases from V and 7 from J, leaving 12 bases between them. The CDR3 loop spans 13 amino acids. In germline, CDR1 is SGHTA, CDR2 FQGTGA. CDR3 sequence reads: CASSISGTNEQFF. The DNA of the CDR3 is TGTGCCAGCAGCATTAGCGGCACTAATGAGCAGTTCTTC.

This chain links TRBV7-2 with TRBJ2-7; perhaps TRBD1 as D (5 bases). The CDR3 loop spans 14 amino acids. The germline CDR1 and CDR2 sequences are SGHTA and FQGNSA. Trimming took off 0 bases at V and 3 bases at J, with 9 bases between the two ends. The DNA for the CDR3 is TGTGCCAGCAGCTTAGCACAGGACCTCTACGAGCAGTACTTC. Protein product: CASSLAQDLYEQYF.

V usage is TRBV29-1 and J usage is TRBJ2-4; TRBD2 matches 7 bases. J gave up 7 bases and V 5 bases, and 8 bases lay outside the gene matches. Germline assignment: CDR1 SQVTM and CDR2 ANQGSEA. The CDR3 is made up of 13 amino acids. The CDR3 loop reads CSVLGGVSNIQYF. Here the CDR3 DNA reads TGCAGCGTTCTGGGGGGGGTTTCGAACATTCAGTACTTC.

The V and J genes are TRBV21-1 and TRBJ2-6; whether TRBD1, the table's D call, matches the DNA was not checked. TRBV21-1 is marked as a pseudogene. The CDR3 extends over 17 amino acids. For the CDR3, the DNA is TGTGCCAGCAGCCCCAACTGCCAGGGTCCAGGGGCCAACGTCCTGACTTTC. The encoded protein is CASSPNCQGPGANVLTF.

In nucleotides, the CDR3 is TGTGCCAGCAAGGGGGGTTTGCGGGAGGGCCCGAGAGGCACAGATACGCAGTATTTT. Protein sequence: CASKGGLREGPRGTDTQYF. The chain combines TRBV5-4 with TRBJ2-3; 9 bases map to TRBD2. There are 19 residues in the CDR3. Trimming removed 6 bases from V and 1 base from J; junction bases left unmatched: 18. CDR1 is SGHNT, CDR2 YYREEE, per germline (reference sequence). Full variable domain (missing parts from reference TRBV5-4 and TRBJ2-3): ETGVTQSPTHLIKTRGQQVTLRCSSQSGHNTVSWYQQALGQGPQFIFQYYREEENGRGNFPPRFSGLQFPNYSSELNVNALELDDSALYLCASKGGLREGPRGTDTQYFGPGTRLTVL.

This chain connects TRBV5-1 to TRBJ1-4, with D perhaps TRBD1 (5 bases). V lost 3 bases and J lost 6, with 12 bases in between. In germline, CDR1 is SGHRS, CDR2 YFSETQ. CDR3 length equals 14 residues. The CDR3 sequence: CASSYNSRDEKLFF. The DNA of the CDR3 is TGCGCCAGCAGCTATAATTCCAGGGATGAAAAACTGTTTTTT.

The chain recombines TRBV7-3 with TRBJ2-1; D is perhaps TRBD2 (6 bases). This CDR3 comprises 15 residues. Germline V CDR1 and CDR2: SGHTA, FQGTGA. Trimming left V 0 bases short and J 6 bases short, with 12 bases between. The CDR3 sequence is CASSLTGGNLNEQFF. CDR3 sequence (DNA): TGTGCCAGCAGCTTAACGGGCGGGAATCTCAATGAGCAGTTCTTC.

The V call is TRBV5-1, the J call TRBJ2-1, with TRBD2 identical over 7 bases. The CDR3 contains 16 residues. Looked up from germline, CDR1 is SGHRS and CDR2 is YFSETQ. The V segment lost 1 base and the J segment 8 bases; nucleotides outside the gene matches: 12. CDR3 coding DNA: TGCGCCAGCAGCTTGTGGCGGGAGCTGAATGGCGATGAGCAGTTCTTC. Amino acid sequence: CASSLWRELNGDEQFF.

In this sample, this clone turned up once. This chain joins TRBV11-2 and TRBJ2-1; 11 bases agree with TRBD2. V lost 1 base to trimming and J lost 9 bases; unmatched junction nucleotides: 5. This CDR3 contains 15 residues. The germline gives CDR1 SGHAT, CDR2 FQNNGV. In DNA, the CDR3 is TGTGCCAGCAGCTTAGGTAGCGGGAGGGCCGGTGAGCAGTTCTTC. As protein: CASSLGSGRAGEQFF.